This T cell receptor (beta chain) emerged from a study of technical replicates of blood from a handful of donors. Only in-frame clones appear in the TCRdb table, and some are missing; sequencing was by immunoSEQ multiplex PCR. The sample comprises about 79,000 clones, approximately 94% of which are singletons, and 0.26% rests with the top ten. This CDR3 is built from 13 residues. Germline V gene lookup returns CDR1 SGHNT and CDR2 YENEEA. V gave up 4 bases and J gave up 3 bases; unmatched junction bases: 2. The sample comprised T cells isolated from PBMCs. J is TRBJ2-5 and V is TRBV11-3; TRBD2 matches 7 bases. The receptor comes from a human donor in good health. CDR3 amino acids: CASSWGGKETQYF. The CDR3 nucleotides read TGTGCCAGCAGCTGGGGAGGGAAAGAGACCCAGTACTTC.